The next 32 T cell receptor beta chains were all read from a single sample in a study of T cell changes during pregnancy in multiple sclerosis. Method: immunoSEQ multiplex PCR; TCRdb's copy keeps in-frame clones and lacks some. The sample holds over 60,000 clones, around 90% seen once. The sequenced sample was CD4+ T cells from peripheral blood mononuclear cells, obtained in the third trimester of pregnancy. The receptors here all came from a female donor in good health, enrolled as a control in a pregnancy study.

This clone has a single count. The rearrangement uses TRBV19 and TRBJ2-1; 14 bases are shared with TRBD2. Losses at the gene ends were 8 bases for V and 8 bases for J; bases not matched to a gene: 5. Germline V lookup: CDR1 LNHDA, CDR2 SQIVND (reference sequence). The CDR3 runs to 14 residues. This chain's CDR3 is CASSTSGGAHEQFF. DNA of the CDR3: TGTGCCAGTTCGACTAGCGGGGGGGCCCATGAGCAGTTCTTC.

The V call is TRBV5-6, the J call TRBJ1-2; 8 bases align to TRBD1. Germline assignment: CDR1 SGHDT and CDR2 YYEEEE. This CDR3 region has 15 residues. The J segment lost 7 bases and the V segment lost 0 bases, leaving 8 bases of the junction unmatched. DNA of the CDR3: TGTGCCAGCAGCTTGGATCCAGGGGGCGCGGGTGGCTACACCTTC. Translating gives CASSLDPGGAGGYTF.

The chain is built from TRBV30 and TRBJ2-1; possible D gene TRBD1, 5 bases. In germline, CDR1 is GTSNPN, CDR2 SVGIG (reference sequence). CDR3 length: 13 residues. V was shortened by 1 base and J by 9 bases, with 13 bases between the two germline ends. The CDR3 here is CAWSGGSRFEQFF. The DNA for the CDR3 is TGTGCCTGGAGTGGGGGCAGTAGGTTTGAGCAGTTCTTC. Full variable domain (missing parts from reference TRBV30 and TRBJ2-1): SQTIHQWPATLVQPVGSPLSLECTVEGTSNPNLYWYRQAAGRGLQLLFYSVGIGQISSEVPQNLSASRPQDRQFILSSKKLLLSDSGFYLCAWSGGSRFEQFFGPGTRLTVL.

The V and J genes are TRBV6-5 and TRBJ1-1; D might be TRBD1 (5 bases). V was cut by 6 bases and J by 7 bases, with 15 bases left in between. The germline gives CDR1 MNHEY, CDR2 SVGAGI. The CDR3 is 13 residues long. The CDR3 spells CASSIRQGFEAFF. DNA of the CDR3: TGTGCCAGCAGCATTCGTCAGGGATTTGAAGCTTTCTTT.

In this sample, this clone turned up once. The gene calls are TRBV6-5 and TRBJ1-1; a possible D gene is TRBD1 (5 bases). Germline V gene lookup returns CDR1 MNHEY and CDR2 SVGAGI. Trimming pared 0 bases from V and 7 bases from J, leaving 18 bases between. The CDR3 totals 16 residues. CDR3 sequence: CASSYSPKAGEVEAFF. As DNA, the CDR3 is TGTGCCAGCAGTTACTCCCCAAAGGCGGGGGAAGTTGAAGCTTTCTTT.

The CDR3 region has the DNA TGTGCCAGTAGTCCGGGACAGGGCCAACTATATGGCTACACCTTC. This sequence encodes CASSPGQGQLYGYTF. This chain connects TRBV19 to TRBJ1-2, with 9 bases that match TRBD1. CDR3 size: 15 residues. Germline loops: CDR1 LNHDA, CDR2 SQIVND (reference sequence). Trimming removed 5 bases from V and 5 bases from J; junction bases left unmatched: 9. The variable domain in full, completed from reference TRBV19 and TRBJ1-2, reads DGGITQSPKYLFRKEGQNVTLSCEQNLNHDAMYWYRQDPGQGLRLIYYSQIVNDFQKGDIAEGYSVSREKKESFPLTVTSAQKNPTAFYLCASSPGQGQLYGYTFGSGTRLTVV.

The rearrangement uses TRBV5-1 and TRBJ2-2; 7 bases map to TRBD1. Germline values: CDR1 SGHRS, CDR2 YFSETQ. The CDR3 extends over 15 amino acids. V lost 4 bases and J lost 3; bases outside the gene matches: 6. The CDR3 loop is CASSILQGDTGELFF. The CDR3 nucleotides are TGCGCCAGCAGCATACTCCAGGGGGACACCGGGGAGCTGTTTTTT. The variable domain in full, with the rest retrieved from reference TRBV5-1 and TRBJ2-2, is KAGVTQTPRYLIKTRGQQVTLSCSPISGHRSVSWYQQTPGQGLQFLFEYFSETQRNKGNFPGRFSGRQFSNSRSEMNVSTLELGDSALYLCASSILQGDTGELFFGEGSRLTVL.

The gene calls are TRBV11-1 and TRBJ2-5, with unresolved D. The V and J ends lost 1 base and 1 base respectively, with 13 bases between them. Germline CDR1 and CDR2: SGHAT and FQDESV (reference sequence). This CDR3 is 16 amino acids long. CDR3 nucleotide sequence: TGTGCCAGCAGCTTAGGTGGTCAGATCCTCCAAGAGACCCAGTACTTC. It encodes CASSLGGQILQETQYF.

This clone was detected once. This chain connects TRBV7-2 to TRBJ1-1; 12 nucleotides match TRBD1. Germline trimming cut 5 bases from V and 6 bases from J; bases unmatched to any gene: 7. The germline V gene has CDR1 SGHTA and CDR2 FQGNSA. The CDR3 runs to 15 residues. The CDR3 DNA is TGTGCCAGCAGCCCCGGGACAGGGGGCTCGGCTGAAGCTTTCTTT. This translates into CASSPGTGGSAEAFF. Looking up the rest from reference TRBV7-2 and TRBJ1-1 gives the full variable domain: GAGVSQSPSNKVTEKGKDVELRCDPISGHTALYWYRQSLGQGLEFLIYFQGNSAPDKSGLPSDRFSAERTGGSVSTLTIQRTQQEDSAVYLCASSPGTGGSAEAFFGQGTRLTVV.

V and J are TRBV7-2 and TRBJ1-5, with unresolved D. Trimming pared 1 base from V and 9 bases from J, leaving 16 bases between. Germline-derived CDR1 and CDR2 are SGHTA and FQGNSA. The CDR3 consists of 15 residues. As DNA, the CDR3 is TGTGCCAGCAGCTTAGATCCTCCCGCCGGGTGGCCCCAGCATTTT. Protein: CASSLDPPAGWPQHF.

This chain uses TRBV30 with TRBJ2-3; no reliable D call. Germline V gene data show CDR1 as GTSNPN and CDR2 as SVGIG (reference sequence). Trimming shortened V by 0 bases and J by 0 bases, and 10 bases separated the two germline ends. CDR3 size: 15 residues. Here the CDR3 DNA reads TGTGCCTGGAGTGTAACCGGTGCTAGCACAGATACGCAGTATTTT. This sequence encodes CAWSVTGASTDTQYF.

CDR3 DNA sequence: TGCAGCGGACGACAGGGGGCGCAAACCGGGGAGCTGTTTTTT. Its translation: CSGRQGAQTGELFF. The chain carries TRBV29-1 and TRBJ2-2, with 10 bases aligning to TRBD1. Germline CDR1 SQVTM, CDR2 ANQGSEA. Trimming at V came to 7 bases and at J to 5 bases, leaving 7 bases not matched to a gene. This CDR3 has 14 amino acids.

The V call is TRBV6-1, the J call TRBJ1-4; a possible D gene is TRBD1 (6 bases). Between the trimmed V and J ends, which lost 6 bases and 6 bases, there was a span of 14 bases. CDR3 length: 14 amino acids. Germline V gene sequence: CDR1 MNHNS, CDR2 SASEGT. This CDR3 is CASRPHREHEKLFF. The CDR3 bases are TGTGCCAGCAGACCACACAGGGAGCATGAAAAACTGTTTTTT.

The rearrangement links TRBV11-3 to TRBJ2-5; 11 bases line up with TRBD2. The length of the CDR3 is 15 residues. Per germline, CDR1 SGHNT and CDR2 YENEEA. Trimming at V came to 3 bases and at J to 0 bases, leaving 0 bases not matched to a gene. This CDR3 reads CASSLGLADQETQYF. CDR3 bases: TGTGCCAGCAGCTTGGGACTAGCGGACCAAGAGACCCAGTACTTC.

The rearrangement joins TRBV19 to TRBJ2-3; 8 bases fit TRBD1. The CDR3 consists of 18 residues. Germline-derived CDR1 and CDR2 are LNHDA and SQIVND (reference sequence). The J segment lost 1 base and the V segment lost 3 bases, leaving 12 bases of the junction unmatched. CDR3 region: CASSIGTGSIRGTDTQYF. CDR3 in DNA: TGTGCCAGTAGTATTGGGACAGGATCGATAAGGGGCACAGATACGCAGTATTTT.

The chain couples TRBV5-4 to TRBJ2-7; 7 bases are shared with TRBD2. The CDR3 contains 15 residues. Germline V CDR1 and CDR2: SGHNT, YYREEE (reference sequence). The trim removed 5 bases at V and 0 bases at J, leaving 8 bases unmatched. For the CDR3, the DNA is TGTGCCAGCAGTCCTGGGGGAGGGAGCTCCTACGAGCAGTACTTC. It is translated as CASSPGGGSSYEQYF.

With regard to this clone: Other DNA sequences in the sample encode the same CDR3. The chain recombines TRBV7-2 with TRBJ2-5; possibly TRBD1 for D (5 bases). Trimming removed 3 bases from V and 3 bases from J, with 8 bases in between. CDR1 and CDR2 from the germline V gene are SGHTA and FQGNSA. The CDR3 extends over 13 amino acids. DNA of the CDR3: TGTGCCAGCAGCTTTCAGGGTGAAGAGACCCAGTACTTC. It is translated as CASSFQGEETQYF.

The chain couples TRBV9 to TRBJ2-2; 9 bases line up with TRBD2. The length of the CDR3 is 16 residues. V shed 1 base, J shed 0 bases, and the junction held 1 base outside the gene matches. Germline lookup yields CDR1 SGDLS and CDR2 YYNGEE. CDR3 coding DNA: TGTGCCAGCAGCGTATTAGCGGGGGCGAACACCGGGGAGCTGTTTTTT. Translation: CASSVLAGANTGELFF.

The V and J genes are TRBV9 and TRBJ2-1; D unresolved. Per germline, CDR1 SGDLS and CDR2 YYNGEE. This CDR3 contains 13 residues. V gave up 0 bases and J gave up 10 bases, with 11 bases separating them. This CDR3 is CASSVDSLAEQFF. The CDR3 DNA reads as TGTGCCAGCAGCGTAGATTCTCTGGCAGAGCAGTTCTTC.

V is TRBV10-3 and J is TRBJ2-3; TRBD2 matches at 9 bases. The CDR3 runs 14 residues. The V gene end was trimmed by 6 bases and the J gene end by 5 bases; junction bases not matched to a gene: 6. Germline V gives CDR1 ENHRY, CDR2 SYGVKD. The CDR3 DNA reads TGTGCCATCAGAGCGGGGGGAGGGGGAGATACGCAGTATTTT. Its translation is CAIRAGGGGDTQYF.

The chain combines TRBV30 with TRBJ1-1; a weak D match, TRBD1 (6 bases). Per the germline V gene, CDR1 is GTSNPN and CDR2 is SVGIG (reference sequence). V lost 2 bases to trimming and J lost 7 bases, with 11 bases between them. There are 12 residues in the CDR3. CDR3 nucleotide sequence: TGTGCCTGGAGTCGGACAGCTTATGAAGCTTTCTTT. It is translated as CAWSRTAYEAFF.

V and J are TRBV27 and TRBJ2-7; 7 nucleotides align to TRBD2. The CDR3 is made up of 12 amino acids. Per the germline V gene, CDR1 is MNHEY and CDR2 is SMNVEV (reference sequence). Germline trimming cut 4 bases from V and 9 bases from J; bases unmatched to any gene: 6. This chain's CDR3 is CASSSHRGVQYF. The CDR3 DNA is TGTGCCAGCAGTTCCCATCGGGGGGTGCAGTACTTC.

The chain couples TRBV18 to TRBJ2-3; TRBD1 aligns across 8 bases. Germline CDR1 and CDR2: KGHSH and LQKENI. CDR3 size: 16 residues. The J segment lost 0 bases and the V segment lost 4 bases, leaving 6 bases of the junction unmatched. The CDR3 is CASSLNRGDSTDTQYF. In nucleotides, the CDR3 is TGTGCCAGCTCACTCAACAGGGGGGATAGCACAGATACGCAGTATTTT.

The genes are TRBV5-8 and TRBJ1-3, with 7 bases aligning to TRBD1. The CDR3 has 15 amino acids. The germline CDR1 and CDR2 sequences are SGHTS and YDEGEE. The V segment lost 4 bases and the J segment 2 bases; nucleotides outside the gene matches: 6. DNA for the CDR3: TGTGCCAGCAGCACGCACAGGGGTACTGGAAACACCATATATTTT. It yields the protein CASSTHRGTGNTIYF.

The rearrangement uses TRBV15 and TRBJ1-2; D not resolved. The V and J ends lost 5 bases and 6 bases respectively, with 16 bases between them. This CDR3 comprises 14 residues. Germline assignment: CDR1 LNHNV and CDR2 YYDKDF (reference sequence). The CDR3, as DNA: TGTGCCACCAGCCGCGCGGGGTACTCCCATGGCTACACCTTC. The encoded protein is CATSRAGYSHGYTF.

The genes are TRBV18 and TRBJ2-7; 10 bases match TRBD1. Germline V gene sequence: CDR1 KGHSH, CDR2 LQKENI. V lost 4 bases, J lost 1 base, and 1 base stayed unmatched. This CDR3 spans 14 amino acids. CDR3 amino acids: CASSLGQGSYEQYF. The CDR3 DNA is TGTGCCAGCTCACTGGGACAGGGGTCCTACGAGCAGTACTTC.

This clone appeared a single time. This chain uses TRBV2 with TRBJ2-3; 9 bases map to TRBD1. The CDR3 extends over 15 amino acids. The V and J ends lost 6 bases and 4 bases, in that order; junction bases with no gene match: 8. Per the germline V gene, CDR1 is SNHLY and CDR2 is FYNNEI. This chain's CDR3 is CASRGTGRSADTQYF. The CDR3 DNA follows: TGTGCCAGCAGGGGGACAGGGCGCTCGGCAGATACGCAGTATTTT. Full variable domain (remainder filled in from reference TRBV2 and TRBJ2-3): EPEVTQTPSHQVTQMGQEVILRCVPISNHLYFYWYRQILGQKVEFLVSFYNNEISEKSEIFDDQFSVERPDGSNFTLKIRSTKLEDSAMYFCASRGTGRSADTQYFGPGTRLTVL.

The rearrangement links TRBV30 to TRBJ1-2, with 10 bases matching TRBD1. V lost 3 bases to trimming and J lost 5 bases; unmatched junction nucleotides: 9. The CDR3 covers 15 residues. The germline CDR1 and CDR2 sequences are GTSNPN and SVGIG (reference sequence). The CDR3 sequence: CAWSRPGTGAYGYTF. CDR3 in DNA: TGTGCCTGGAGCAGGCCCGGGACAGGGGCTTATGGCTACACCTTC.

The chain is built from TRBV11-3 and TRBJ2-7; a possible D gene is TRBD1 (5 bases). Trimming left V 3 bases short and J 3 bases short, with 9 bases between. Germline V gives CDR1 SGHNT, CDR2 YENEEA. The CDR3 is 13 residues long. The CDR3 spells CASSFGRGYEQYF. The CDR3 DNA follows: TGTGCCAGCAGCTTTGGAAGGGGCTACGAGCAGTACTTC. The whole variable domain, remainder taken from reference TRBV11-3 and TRBJ2-7, is EAGVVQSPRYKIIEKKQPVAFWCNPISGHNTLYWYLQNLGQGPELLIRYENEEAVDDSQLPKDRFSAERLKGVDSTLKIQPAELGDSAVYLCASSFGRGYEQYFGPGTRLTVT.

The CDR3 is CASSLRDRCCEQYF. The CDR3 region has the DNA TGTGCCAGCAGCTTGAGGGACAGGTGTTGCGAGCAGTACTTC. The V and J genes are TRBV5-6 and TRBJ2-7, with 8 nucleotides matching TRBD1. Germline trimming cut 1 base from V and 6 bases from J; bases unmatched to any gene: 6. This CDR3 has 14 amino acids. Per germline, CDR1 SGHDT and CDR2 YYEEEE.

The genes are TRBV6-5 and TRBJ1-2; the match to TRBD1 covers 7 bases. Germline CDR1 and CDR2: MNHEY and SVGAGI. The CDR3 is 14 residues long. Unmatched junction bases numbered 6, after V lost 6 bases and J lost 2 bases. The CDR3 reads CASRSGTENYGYTF. CDR3 nucleotide sequence: TGTGCCAGCAGGTCCGGGACAGAGAACTATGGCTACACCTTC.

J is TRBJ1-2 and V is TRBV5-6, with 10 bases matching TRBD1. Germline lookup yields CDR1 SGHDT and CDR2 YYEEEE. The trim removed 2 bases at V and 4 bases at J, leaving 14 bases unmatched. The CDR3 runs 18 residues. The CDR3 here is CASSLSGTGVPDGYGYTF. The CDR3 DNA reads as TGTGCCAGCAGCTTATCCGGGACAGGGGTACCGGACGGCTATGGCTACACCTTC. Using reference TRBV5-6 and TRBJ1-2 for the parts outside the CDR3, the full variable domain is DAGVTQSPTHLIKTRGQQVTLRCSPKSGHDTVSWYQQALGQGPQFIFQYYEEEERQRGNFPDRFSGHQFPNYSSELNVNALLLGDSALYLCASSLSGTGVPDGYGYTFGSGTRLTVV.